The TCR beta chain described here comes from a study of T-cell reconstitution after alpha-beta-depleted transplantation in children. Unique molecular identifiers were used to barcode this TCRbeta library. TCRdb reprocessed the PCR reads via MiXCR and lists one record per CDR3 protein. The sample holds approximately 97,000 distinct CDR3 sequences, roughly 6% seen once. V was cut by 1 base and J by 6 bases, with 12 bases left in between. The CDR3 is made up of 15 amino acids. Germline V gene lookup returns CDR1 MDHEN and CDR2 SYDVKM. This clonotype was seen ten or more times. The material sequenced was PBMCs, mostly from graft donor cells, taken 60 days after TCRalphabeta/CD19-depleted stem cell transplant. The TCR was taken from a female patient younger than 10 who had a stem cell transplant for Fanconi anemia, so the T cells may come from the graft donor. The rearrangement uses TRBV28 and TRBJ1-4, with D possibly being TRBD1 (5 bases). The CDR3 reads CASSLYRGIDEKLFF. DNA of the CDR3: TGTGCCAGCAGTTTATATCGGGGGATCGATGAAAAACTGTTTTTT.